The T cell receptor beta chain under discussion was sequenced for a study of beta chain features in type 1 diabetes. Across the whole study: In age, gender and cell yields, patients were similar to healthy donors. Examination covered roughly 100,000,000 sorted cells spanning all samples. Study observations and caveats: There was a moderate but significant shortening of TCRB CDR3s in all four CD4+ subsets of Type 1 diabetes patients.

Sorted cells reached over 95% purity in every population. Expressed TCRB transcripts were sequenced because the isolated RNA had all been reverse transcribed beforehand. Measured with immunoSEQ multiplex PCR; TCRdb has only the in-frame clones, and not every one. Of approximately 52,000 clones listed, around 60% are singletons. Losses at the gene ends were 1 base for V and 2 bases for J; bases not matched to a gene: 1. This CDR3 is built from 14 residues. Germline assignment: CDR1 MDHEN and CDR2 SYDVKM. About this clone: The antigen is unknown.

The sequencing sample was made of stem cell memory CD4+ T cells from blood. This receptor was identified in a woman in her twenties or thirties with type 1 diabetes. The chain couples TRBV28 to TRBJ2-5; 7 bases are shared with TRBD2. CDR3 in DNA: TGTGCCAGCAGTTTATTCGGGGGGCAAGAGACCCAGTACTTC. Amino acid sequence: CASSLFGGQETQYF.